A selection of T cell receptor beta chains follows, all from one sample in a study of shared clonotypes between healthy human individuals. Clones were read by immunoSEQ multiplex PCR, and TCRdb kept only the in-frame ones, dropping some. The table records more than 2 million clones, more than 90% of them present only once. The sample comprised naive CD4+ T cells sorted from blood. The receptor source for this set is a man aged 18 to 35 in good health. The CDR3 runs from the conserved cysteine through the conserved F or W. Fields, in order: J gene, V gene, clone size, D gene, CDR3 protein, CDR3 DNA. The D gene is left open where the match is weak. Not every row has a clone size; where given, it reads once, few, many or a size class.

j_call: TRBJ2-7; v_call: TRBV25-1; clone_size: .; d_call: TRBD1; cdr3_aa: CASSVTGTAFTYF; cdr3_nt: TGTGCCAGCAGCGTAACGGGGACAGCATTTACGTACTTC
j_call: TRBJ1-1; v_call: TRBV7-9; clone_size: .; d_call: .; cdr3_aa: CASSLVKRENTEAFF; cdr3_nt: TGTGCCAGCAGCTTAGTAAAGCGGGAGAACACTGAAGCTTTCTTT
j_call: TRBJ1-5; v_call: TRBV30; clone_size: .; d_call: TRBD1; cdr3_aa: CAYAGTVDQPQHF; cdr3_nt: TGTGCCTATGCCGGGACAGTAGATCAGCCCCAGCATTTT
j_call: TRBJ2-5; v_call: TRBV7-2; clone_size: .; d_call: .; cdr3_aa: CASSLSPTAGAHQETQYF; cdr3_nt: TGTGCCAGCAGCTTATCCCCCACGGCGGGCGCACACCAAGAGACCCAGTACTTC
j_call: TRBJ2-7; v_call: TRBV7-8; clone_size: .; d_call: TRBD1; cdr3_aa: CASSLAPRGNYEQYF; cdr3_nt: TGTGCCAGCAGCTTAGCCCCCAGGGGGAACTACGAGCAGTACTTC
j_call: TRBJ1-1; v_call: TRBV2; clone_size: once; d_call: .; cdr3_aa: CASMGQGGTEAFF; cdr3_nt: TGTGCCAGCATGGGCCAGGGTGGTACTGAAGCTTTCTTT
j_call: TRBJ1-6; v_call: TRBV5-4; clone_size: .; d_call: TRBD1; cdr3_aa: CASSFSTGVGNSPLHF; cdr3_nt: TGTGCCAGCAGCTTTTCGACAGGGGTGGGTAATTCACCCCTCCACTTT
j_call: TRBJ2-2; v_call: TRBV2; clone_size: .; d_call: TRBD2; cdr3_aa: CASSASGRNTGELFF; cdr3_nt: TGTGCCAGCAGTGCTAGCGGGAGGAACACCGGGGAGCTGTTTTTT
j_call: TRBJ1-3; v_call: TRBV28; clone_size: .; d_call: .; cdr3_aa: CASRGVGRSGNTIYF; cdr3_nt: TGTGCCAGCCGGGGAGTCGGGCGCTCTGGAAACACCATATATTTT
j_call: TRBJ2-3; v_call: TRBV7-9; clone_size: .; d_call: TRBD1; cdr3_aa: CASNIPGQSSTDTQYF; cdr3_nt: TGTGCCAGCAACATTCCGGGACAGAGTAGCACAGATACGCAGTATTTT
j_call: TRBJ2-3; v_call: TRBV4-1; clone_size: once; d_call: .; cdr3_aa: CASSHPDRDTQYF; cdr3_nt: TGCGCCAGCAGCCATCCCGACAGGGATACGCAGTATTTT
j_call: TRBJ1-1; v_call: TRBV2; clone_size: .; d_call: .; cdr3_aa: CASSEGGGVNTEAFF; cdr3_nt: TGTGCCAGCAGTGAAGGCGGCGGGGTGAACACTGAAGCTTTCTTT
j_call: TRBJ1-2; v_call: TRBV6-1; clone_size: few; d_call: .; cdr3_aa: CASIHGQTDYGYTF; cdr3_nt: TGTGCCAGCATTCATGGGCAGACGGACTATGGCTACACCTTC
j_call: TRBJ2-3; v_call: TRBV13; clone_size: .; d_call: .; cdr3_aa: CASRFRRAADTQYF; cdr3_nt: TGTGCCAGCAGATTTAGACGAGCGGCAGATACGCAGTATTTT
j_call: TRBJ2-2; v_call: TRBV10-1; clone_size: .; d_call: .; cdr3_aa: CASSDAGISNTGELFF; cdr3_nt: TGCGCCAGCAGTGACGCAGGGATCTCGAACACCGGGGAGCTGTTTTTT
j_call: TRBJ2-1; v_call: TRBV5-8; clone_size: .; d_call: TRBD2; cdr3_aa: CASSWLGGSSYNEQFF; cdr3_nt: TGTGCCAGCAGCTGGTTGGGGGGGAGTTCCTACAATGAGCAGTTCTTC
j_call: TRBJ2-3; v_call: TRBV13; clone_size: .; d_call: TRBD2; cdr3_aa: CASSLVGGGTDTQYF; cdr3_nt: TGTGCCAGCAGCTTAGTCGGGGGGGGCACAGATACGCAGTATTTT
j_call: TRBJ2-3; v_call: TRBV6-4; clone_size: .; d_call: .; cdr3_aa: CASSDGLRVDTQYF; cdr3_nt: TGTGCCAGCAGTGACGGCTTGAGGGTAGATACGCAGTATTTT